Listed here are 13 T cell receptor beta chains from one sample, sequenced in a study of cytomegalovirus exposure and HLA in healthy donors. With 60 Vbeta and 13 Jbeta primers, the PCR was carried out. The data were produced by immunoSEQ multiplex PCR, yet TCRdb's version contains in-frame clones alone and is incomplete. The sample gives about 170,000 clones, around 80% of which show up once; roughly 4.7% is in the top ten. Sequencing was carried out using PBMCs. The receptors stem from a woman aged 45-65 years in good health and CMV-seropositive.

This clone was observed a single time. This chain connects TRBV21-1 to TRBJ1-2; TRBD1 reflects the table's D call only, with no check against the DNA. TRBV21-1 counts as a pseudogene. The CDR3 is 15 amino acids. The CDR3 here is CASSTHRGGGYGYTF. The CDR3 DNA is TGTGCCAGCAGCACGCACAGGGGTGGTGGCTATGGCTACACCTTC.

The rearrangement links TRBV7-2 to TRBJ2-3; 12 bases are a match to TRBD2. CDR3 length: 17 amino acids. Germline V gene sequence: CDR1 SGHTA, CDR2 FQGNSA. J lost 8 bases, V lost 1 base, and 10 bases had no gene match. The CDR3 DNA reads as TGTGCCAGCAGCTTAGTCCTAGCGGGGGGGCCGGTTGGTACGCAGTATTTT. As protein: CASSLVLAGGPVGTQYF.

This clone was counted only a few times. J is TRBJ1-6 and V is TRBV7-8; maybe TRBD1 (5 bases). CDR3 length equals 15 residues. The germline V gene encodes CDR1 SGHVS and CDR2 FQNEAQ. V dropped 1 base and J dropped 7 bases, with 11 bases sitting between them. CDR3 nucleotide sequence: TGTGCCAGCAGCTTAGGGGCAGGGCGAAATTCACCCCTCCACTTT. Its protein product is CASSLGAGRNSPLHF.

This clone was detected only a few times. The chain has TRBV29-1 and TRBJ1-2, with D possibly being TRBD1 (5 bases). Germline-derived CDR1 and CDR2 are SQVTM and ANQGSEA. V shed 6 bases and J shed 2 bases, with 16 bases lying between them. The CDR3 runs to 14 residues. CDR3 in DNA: TGCAGCGTCGGGATGGGGGGGAGCAACTATGGCTACACCTTC. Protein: CSVGMGGSNYGYTF.

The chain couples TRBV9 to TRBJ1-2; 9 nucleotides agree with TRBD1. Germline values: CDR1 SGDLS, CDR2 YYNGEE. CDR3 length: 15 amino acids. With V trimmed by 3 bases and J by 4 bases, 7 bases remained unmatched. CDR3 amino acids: CASSDGDRAGYGYTF. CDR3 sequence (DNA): TGTGCCAGCAGCGACGGGGACAGGGCGGGCTATGGCTACACCTTC.

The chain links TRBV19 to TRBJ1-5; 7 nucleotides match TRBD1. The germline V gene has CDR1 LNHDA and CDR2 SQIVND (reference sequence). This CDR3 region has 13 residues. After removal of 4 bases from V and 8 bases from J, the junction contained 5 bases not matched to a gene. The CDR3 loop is CASSTTGQEPQHF. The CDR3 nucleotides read TGTGCCAGTAGTACGACAGGACAGGAGCCCCAGCATTTT.

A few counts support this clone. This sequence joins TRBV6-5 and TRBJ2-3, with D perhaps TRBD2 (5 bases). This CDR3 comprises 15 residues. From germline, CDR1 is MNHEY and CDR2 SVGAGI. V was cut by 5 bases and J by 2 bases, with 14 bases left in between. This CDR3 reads CASSRRGSSTDTQYF. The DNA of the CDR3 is TGTGCCAGCAGTAGACGGGGATCTTCCACAGATACGCAGTATTTT.

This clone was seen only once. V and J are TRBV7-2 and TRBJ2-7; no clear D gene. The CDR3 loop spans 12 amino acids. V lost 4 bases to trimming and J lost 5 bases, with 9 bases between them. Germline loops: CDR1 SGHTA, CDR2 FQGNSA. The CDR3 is CASSSYNDEQYF. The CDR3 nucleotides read TGTGCCAGCAGCTCCTATAACGACGAGCAGTACTTC.

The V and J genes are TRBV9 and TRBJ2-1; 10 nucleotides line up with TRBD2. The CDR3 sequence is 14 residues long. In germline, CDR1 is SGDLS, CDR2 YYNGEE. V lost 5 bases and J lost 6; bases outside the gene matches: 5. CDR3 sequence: CASSPLAGGNEQFF. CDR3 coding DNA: TGTGCCAGCAGTCCCTTAGCGGGAGGCAATGAGCAGTTCTTC.

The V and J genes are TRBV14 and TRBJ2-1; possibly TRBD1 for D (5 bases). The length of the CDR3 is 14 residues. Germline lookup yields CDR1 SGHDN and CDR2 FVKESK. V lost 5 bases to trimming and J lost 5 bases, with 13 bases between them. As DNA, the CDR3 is TGTGCCAGCAGCGTTATGGGGCCGGACAATGAGCAGTTCTTC. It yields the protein CASSVMGPDNEQFF.

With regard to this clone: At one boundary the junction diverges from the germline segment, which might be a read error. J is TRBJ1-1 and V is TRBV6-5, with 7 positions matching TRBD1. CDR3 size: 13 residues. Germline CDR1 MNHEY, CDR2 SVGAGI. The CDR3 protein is CASSYDGPRTGVF. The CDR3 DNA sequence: TGTGCCAGCAGTTACGACGGCCCTCGGACAGGAGTCTTT.

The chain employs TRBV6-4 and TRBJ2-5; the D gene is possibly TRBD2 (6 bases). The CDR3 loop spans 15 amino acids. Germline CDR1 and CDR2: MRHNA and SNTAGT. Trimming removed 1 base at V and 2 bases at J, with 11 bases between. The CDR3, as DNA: TGTGCCAGCAGTGACTTTAGCGGATCACAAGAGACCCAGTACTTC. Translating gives CASSDFSGSQETQYF.

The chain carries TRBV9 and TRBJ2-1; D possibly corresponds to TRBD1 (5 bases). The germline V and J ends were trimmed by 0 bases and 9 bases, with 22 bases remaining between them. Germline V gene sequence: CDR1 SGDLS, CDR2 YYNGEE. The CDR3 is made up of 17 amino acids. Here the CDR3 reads CASSVVPGAGMVGEQFF. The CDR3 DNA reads TGTGCCAGCAGCGTAGTCCCAGGCGCAGGGATGGTCGGTGAGCAGTTCTTC.